The rows below give T cell receptor beta chains drawn from one sample of a study of type 1 regulatory T cells. TCRdb processed the reads anew with MiXCR; each CDR3 protein has one entry. The sample has approximately 77,000 distinct CDR3 sequences, roughly 20% seen once. Their specific antigens are unknown. Sequenced sample: cultured type 1 regulatory T (Tr1) cells, either the whole culture or a sorted fraction (not recorded which). These receptors originate from a human donor in good health. CDR3s include the opening cysteine and the closing phenylalanine or tryptophan. D genes are given only for firm matches. Some rows mark clone size as missing; the rest say once, few, many or name a class of expanded clone.

d_gene	abundance	j_gene	v_gene	CDR3nt	CDR3aa
NA	NA	TRBJ2-3	TRBV3-1	TGTGCCAGCAGCCTTAGCGGAGACACAGATACGCAGTATTTT	CASSLSGDTDTQYF
NA	NA	TRBJ2-3	TRBV29-1	TGCAGCGTTGGGGGGAGCCCAGATACGCAGTATTTT	CSVGGSPDTQYF
NA	NA	TRBJ2-3	TRBV30	TGTGCCTGGAGTGCCTCCACAGATACGCAGTATTTT	CAWSASTDTQYF
TRBD2	medium-sized	TRBJ2-3	TRBV5-1	TGCGCCAGCAGGACAGCGGGAGGGCCGGGAGATACGCAGTATTTT	CASRTAGGPGDTQYF
NA	NA	TRBJ2-7	TRBV7-2	TGTGCCAGCACCTGGGGCTTGGGCGAGCAGTACTTC	CASTWGLGEQYF
NA	NA	TRBJ2-1	TRBV3-1	TGTGCCAGCAGCGGAAATGGCGGAGCGAGCTCCTACAATGAGCAGTTCTTC	CASSGNGGASSYNEQFF
NA	NA	TRBJ1-1	TRBV19	TGTGCCAGTGGGACAAAGAACACTGAAGCTTTCTTT	CASGTKNTEAFF
NA	many	TRBJ1-1	TRBV27	TGTGCCAGCAGTTCACGGACTGAAGCTTTCTTT	CASSSRTEAFF
NA	medium-sized	TRBJ2-1	TRBV5-1	TGCGCCAGCAGCCGGAGGGTGGGTTCGGGTAATGAGCAGTTCTTC	CASSRRVGSGNEQFF
NA	NA	TRBJ2-1	TRBV20-1	TGCAGTGCTGCCATAGACTCACCCAATGAGCAGTTCTTC	CSAAIDSPNEQFF
TRBD1	NA	TRBJ2-2	TRBV10-3	TGTGCCATCAGATCAGACAGGGTCGCAACCGGGGAGCTGTTTTTT	CAIRSDRVATGELFF
NA	NA	TRBJ2-1	TRBV2	TGTGCCAGCTCTCCCGTGAGGTCCTACAATGAGCAGTTCTTC	CASSPVRSYNEQFF
NA	NA	TRBJ1-5	TRBV4-3	TGTGCCAGTAGTATACAGGGCGACTATAGCAATCAGCCCCAGCATTTT	CASSIQGDYSNQPQHF
NA	few	TRBJ2-3	TRBV20-1	TGCAGTGCCGACCAGACTTCCACGCAGTATTTT	CSADQTSTQYF
NA	few	TRBJ2-1	TRBV20-1	TGCAGTGCTAAGGATGGAGCTAGACCCTACAATGAGCAGTTCTTC	CSAKDGARPYNEQFF
NA	few	TRBJ2-1	TRBV6-5	TGTGCCAGCAGTTACTTCGGGTGGGGGTTCTTC	CASSYFGWGFF
NA	few	TRBJ1-6	TRBV14	TGTGCCAGCAGCCAAGGAAGCTTCTATAATTCACCCCTCCACTTT	CASSQGSFYNSPLHF
NA	many	TRBJ2-7	TRBV7-8	TGTGCCAGCAGCTTAGGTGGCAACTACGAGCAGTACTTC	CASSLGGNYEQYF
NA	NA	TRBJ1-4	TRBV5-1	TGCGCCAGCAGCTCCGGGACGCTTAATGAAAAACTGTTTTTT	CASSSGTLNEKLFF
TRBD2	NA	TRBJ2-5	TRBV29-1	TGCAGCGTTACAAGGGGAGGGAAAGAGACCCAGTACTTC	CSVTRGGKETQYF
NA	few	TRBJ1-1	TRBV12-3/TRBV12-4	TGTGCCAGCAGTTTAAGGCACAGGAACACTGAAGCTTTCTTT	CASSLRHRNTEAFF
NA	NA	TRBJ2-3	TRBV7-3	TGTGCCAGCAGCTCGCGTACTAGTGCGACAGATACGCAGTATTTT	CASSSRTSATDTQYF
NA	few	TRBJ1-1	TRBV6-5	TGTGCCAGCAGTTCGGTCGAACTCTGGAACACTGAAGCTTTCTTT	CASSSVELWNTEAFF
NA	few	TRBJ1-4	TRBV20-1	TGCAGTGCTAGAGGGCAGAAGAATGAAAAACTGTTTTTT	CSARGQKNEKLFF
NA	few	TRBJ2-3	TRBV29-1	TGCAGCGTTGCCCCCACAGATACGCAGTATTTT	CSVAPTDTQYF
TRBD1	few	TRBJ1-6	TRBV18	TGTGCCAGCTCACTGGGACAGGGGAGCGGCACCCTCCACTTT	CASSLGQGSGTLHF
TRBD2	few	TRBJ2-1	TRBV5-1	TGCGCCAGCAGCTTGGCGACTAGCGGGAGCTCTGAGCAGTTCTTC	CASSLATSGSSEQFF
TRBD1	few	TRBJ2-7	TRBV7-9	TGTGCCAGCAGCTTCTCCGACAGGGTCAACGAGCAGTACTTC	CASSFSDRVNEQYF
TRBD2	NA	TRBJ2-1	TRBV10-3	TGTGCCATATATAGCGGGACGGATGAGCAGTTCTTC	CAIYSGTDEQFF